Listed below are T cell receptor beta chains from one sample, sequenced in a study of OX40 agonist ivuxolimab in advanced cancers. This table comes from immunoSEQ multiplex PCR, and its TCRdb copy is limited to in-frame clones, with some not included. This table has about 65,000 clones, about 89% appearing once. This sample comprised CD4+ or CD8+ T cells sorted from blood, obtained in a trial of the OX40 agonist ivuxolimab. The receptors come from an adult with an advanced solid tumor such as melanoma, head and neck, liver or kidney cancer. Each CDR3 is given with its conserved first and last residue. A D gene is named only where the DNA matches it firmly. Part of the rows lack a size; the others show once, few, many or a class for expanded clones.

cdr3_nt,cdr3_aa,j_call,v_call,d_call,clone_size
TGTGCCAGCAGTTTCATGGGGGGCGATCAGCCCCAGCATTTT,CASSFMGGDQPQHF,TRBJ1-5,TRBV27,NA,NA
TGTGCCAGCAGCCAACTATCTAGCGGGGGGGCCGGTGAGCAGTTCTTC,CASSQLSSGGAGEQFF,TRBJ2-1,TRBV4-2,TRBD2,NA
TGTGCCAGCAGCCCAAGGACAGGCAATCAGCCCCAGCATTTT,CASSPRTGNQPQHF,TRBJ1-5,TRBV6-6,NA,NA
TGTGCCAGTAGCGGGACAGGGAGGACCGGGGAGCTGTTTTTT,CASSGTGRTGELFF,TRBJ2-2,TRBV19,TRBD1,NA
TGTGCCAGCAGTTTAGCGGGGACAGACATTCAGTACTTC,CASSLAGTDIQYF,TRBJ2-4,TRBV28,NA,NA
TGTGCCAGCAGAAGATGGACTCAGGGGGGTGAAGCTTTCTTT,CASRRWTQGGEAFF,TRBJ1-1,TRBV28,TRBD1,NA
TGTGCCAGCGTTTGGGCGGCCCAAGGGACCCAGTACTTC,CASVWAAQGTQYF,TRBJ2-5,TRBV2,NA,NA
TGTGCCATCAGTGAGCGGGGTCAAGAGACCCAGTACTTC,CAISERGQETQYF,TRBJ2-5,TRBV10-3,NA,NA
TGTGCCAGCAGCCCACGGATCGGACAGCAAGAGACCCAGTACTTC,CASSPRIGQQETQYF,TRBJ2-5,TRBV7-9,NA,NA
TGTGCCACCAGCAGAGCGACAGAACCTAATGAAAAACTGTTTTTT,CATSRATEPNEKLFF,TRBJ1-4,TRBV15,NA,NA
TGTGCCAGCAGCTTATTTGTGCAGGGAGGGAACACAGAAGATACGCAGTATTTT,CASSLFVQGGNTEDTQYF,TRBJ2-3,TRBV7-8,TRBD2,NA
TGCAGCGTTGAAGTACGACTTGCATTCTACAATGAGCAGTTCTTC,CSVEVRLAFYNEQFF,TRBJ2-1,TRBV29-1,NA,NA
TGTGCCAGCAGTTTATTACCAGGGGACTACACCGGGGAGCTGTTTTTT,CASSLLPGDYTGELFF,TRBJ2-2,TRBV28,NA,few
TGTGCCAGCAGTCGCTCTGCAGGGTGGGGGATGAACACTGAAGCTTTCTTT,CASSRSAGWGMNTEAFF,TRBJ1-1,TRBV28,NA,NA
TGTGCCTGGAGTGGACTAGCGCCCAATGAGCAGTTCTTC,CAWSGLAPNEQFF,TRBJ2-1,TRBV30,TRBD2,once
TGTGCCTGGAGTGTAGGGCAGGGTACAACTGAAGCTTTCTTT,CAWSVGQGTTEAFF,TRBJ1-1,TRBV30,NA,NA
TGTGCCACCAGCAGAAGGGGATTGAACACTGAAGCTTTCTTT,CATSRRGLNTEAFF,TRBJ1-1,TRBV15,NA,NA
TGTGCCAGCTCACCCTCTAACCGGGACAGGGACTACAATGAGCAGTTCTTC,CASSPSNRDRDYNEQFF,TRBJ2-1,TRBV18,TRBD1,NA
TGTGCCACCAGCAGAGCCGGGACTAGCGGGAAGAATGAGCAGTTCTTC,CATSRAGTSGKNEQFF,TRBJ2-1,TRBV15,TRBD2,NA
TGTGCCAGCAGCCCAGGTGGACAGTCAACTAATGAAAAACTGTTTTTT,CASSPGGQSTNEKLFF,TRBJ1-4,TRBV7-2,NA,NA
TGTGCCAGCAGCTTTGCGAACGGCAATCAGCCCCAGCATTTT,CASSFANGNQPQHF,TRBJ1-5,TRBV11-2,NA,NA
TGTGCCAGTCGGGGGCAGGATTACAATCAGCCCCAGCATTTT,CASRGQDYNQPQHF,TRBJ1-5,TRBV6-6,NA,NA
TGCGCCAGCAGCTTGGATGGACAGGGGCTTGGTGGCTACACCTTC,CASSLDGQGLGGYTF,TRBJ1-2,TRBV5-1,TRBD1,NA
TGTGCCAGCAGTCCCGGGACAGGGGGATCCTACGAGCAGTACTTC,CASSPGTGGSYEQYF,TRBJ2-7,TRBV6-5,TRBD1,NA
TGTGCCATCAGCCAGGGTTTGGACTATGGCTACACCTTC,CAISQGLDYGYTF,TRBJ1-2,TRBV10-3,NA,NA
TGCAGCGTTGGCCCTCAGGGGGCGTGGGGCACAGATACGCAGTATTTT,CSVGPQGAWGTDTQYF,TRBJ2-3,TRBV29-1,TRBD1,NA
TGCGCCAGCAGTCAAAGCGCCGGACTGACGGGGGGCAGCGAGCAGTACTTC,CASSQSAGLTGGSEQYF,TRBJ2-7,TRBV23-1,NA,NA
TGCGCCAGCAGCCAAGATTCCGGGGGGGTCACTGAAGCTTTCTTT,CASSQDSGGVTEAFF,TRBJ1-1,TRBV4-3,NA,NA
TGTGCCACCAGCAGGGCACAAAATAATTCACCCCTCCACTTT,CATSRAQNNSPLHF,TRBJ1-6,TRBV15,NA,NA
TGTGCCAGCAGCTCCAGGGGGCCTCCAATTGAAGCTTTCTTT,CASSSRGPPIEAFF,TRBJ1-1,TRBV7-2,TRBD1,NA
TGTGCCAGCAGCCAAGGTCTAGCGGGAGCCTACGAGCAGTACTTC,CASSQGLAGAYEQYF,TRBJ2-7,TRBV4-2,TRBD2,NA
TGTGCCAGCAGATCGGGACAGGGTGGGGAAAAACTGTTTTTT,CASRSGQGGEKLFF,TRBJ1-4,TRBV6-5,TRBD1,NA
TGTGCCAGCAGCTTCGGGACTAGGGAAGAGACCCAGTACTTC,CASSFGTREETQYF,TRBJ2-5,TRBV7-9,TRBD2,NA
TGTGCCACCAGCAGAGATGCAAATCAGCCCCAGCATTTT,CATSRDANQPQHF,TRBJ1-5,TRBV15,NA,NA
TGTGCCAGCAGCGTAAGTCTGAACACCGGGGAGCTGTTTTTT,CASSVSLNTGELFF,TRBJ2-2,TRBV9,NA,NA
TGCAGCGTTGAACACCCTTCATATGAAGCTTTCTTT,CSVEHPSYEAFF,TRBJ1-1,TRBV29-1,NA,NA
TGCGCCAGCAGCCCACGGACTAGCGGGGGGCTTACCTACAATGAGCAGTTCTTC,CASSPRTSGGLTYNEQFF,TRBJ2-1,TRBV5-1,TRBD2,NA
TGTGCCAGCAGCCTAGGAGGGAATTCACCCCTCCACTTT,CASSLGGNSPLHF,TRBJ1-6,TRBV11-2,NA,NA
TGTGCCAGCAGTTTATCGGGACAGGGGTCCAAAAACATTCAGTACTTC,CASSLSGQGSKNIQYF,TRBJ2-4,TRBV28,TRBD1,once
TGTGCCAGCAGCTTAACCAGAGAACAAGAGACCCAGTACTTC,CASSLTREQETQYF,TRBJ2-5,TRBV7-2,NA,NA
TGTGCCAGCAGCCAAGATCACATCGTTATCGGGGACACCGGGGAGCTGTTTTTT,CASSQDHIVIGDTGELFF,TRBJ2-2,TRBV4-2,NA,NA
TGTGCCAGCACTTCAAGGGTGACTGTCGGTGAGCAGTTCTTC,CASTSRVTVGEQFF,TRBJ2-1,TRBV2,NA,NA
TGTGCCAGCAGCCTCCTGGCGCGGGAGGGGGCCGGGGAGCTGTTTTTT,CASSLLAREGAGELFF,TRBJ2-2,TRBV5-4,TRBD2,NA
TGCGCCAGCAGCCAAGTCCTAGGAGTAGATACGCAGTATTTT,CASSQVLGVDTQYF,TRBJ2-3,TRBV4-1,NA,NA
TGCGCCAGCAGGCGGGACAGGGGATACTATGGCTACACCTTC,CASRRDRGYYGYTF,TRBJ1-2,TRBV4-3,TRBD1,NA
TGTGCCAGCAGCCGCAGGGGGGCTAGCGGGGGTCGAACAGATACGCAGTATTTT,CASSRRGASGGRTDTQYF,TRBJ2-3,TRBV11-2,TRBD2,NA